A selection of T cell receptor beta chains follows, all from one sample in a study of CD8 T cells in Susac syndrome. TCRdb redid the calling of the immunoSEQ multiplex PCR reads with MiXCR, one entry per CDR3 protein. The repertoire includes around 25,000 distinct CDR3 sequences, over 85% of them detected once, and about 0.63% sits in the top ten. Sequencing was carried out using CD8+ T cells from PBMCs. These TCRs come from a human donor with Susac syndrome. CDR3s include the opening cysteine and the closing phenylalanine or tryptophan. D genes are given only for firm matches. Not every row has a clone size; where given, it reads once, few, many or a size class.

J,length,V,D,size,DNA,CDR3
TRBJ2-5,15,TRBV14,NA,NA,TGTGCCAGCAGCCAAGTTCCAGGAGTGGGGGAGACCCAGTACTTC,CASSQVPGVGETQYF
TRBJ1-5,13,TRBV28,NA,once,TGTGCCAGCAGTTTTATAGGGCATCAGCCCCAGCATTTT,CASSFIGHQPQHF
TRBJ1-5,19,TRBV28,TRBD1,NA,TGTGCCAGCAGCCCTGCCTCTCCCGGGACAGTCTATAGCAATCAGCCCCAGCATTTT,CASSPASPGTVYSNQPQHF
TRBJ2-1,14,TRBV28,NA,NA,TGTGCCAGCAGCCCTATTGACGGGGGTAATGAGCAGTTCTTC,CASSPIDGGNEQFF
TRBJ2-3,14,TRBV6-5,NA,NA,TGTGCCAGCAAAAGAGGCAGCAACACAGATACGCAGTATTTT,CASKRGSNTDTQYF
TRBJ1-1,15,TRBV7-9,TRBD1,NA,TGTGCCAGCAGCAATGCGGACAGGGGGGACACTGAAGCTTTCTTT,CASSNADRGDTEAFF
TRBJ2-7,13,TRBV28,TRBD1,NA,TGTGCCAGCAGTTTCCCCGGGGGCGACAGGGGGTACTTC,CASSFPGGDRGYF
TRBJ2-5,14,TRBV9,NA,once,TGTGCCAGCAGCGTAGGAGGAGTCCGAGAGACCCAGTACTTC,CASSVGGVRETQYF
TRBJ2-5,16,TRBV3-1,TRBD2,NA,TGTGCCAGCAGCCAAGAGGGAGCGGGGGGGCAGGAGACCCAGTACTTC,CASSQEGAGGQETQYF
TRBJ2-5,13,TRBV28,NA,once,TGTGCCAGCAGGGCGGACAGCGAAGAGACCCAGTACTTC,CASRADSEETQYF
TRBJ2-7,11,TRBV20-1,NA,NA,TGCAGTGCTAGAGTCAGTGGCGAGCAGTACTTC,CSARVSGEQYF
TRBJ1-2,17,TRBV6-1,TRBD1,NA,TGTGCCAGCAGTGAATCCCCCCGGACAGGGAGTAACTATGGCTACACCTTC,CASSESPRTGSNYGYTF
TRBJ2-5,14,TRBV29-1,NA,NA,TGCAGCGTTGCGACAGTGGCGATCCAAGAGACCCAGTACTTC,CSVATVAIQETQYF
TRBJ1-2,16,TRBV4-3,NA,NA,TGCGCCAGCAGCCAAGATGGTGGCATCCGGGAGTATGGCTACACCTTC,CASSQDGGIREYGYTF
TRBJ2-1,16,TRBV27,TRBD2,NA,TGTGCCAGCAGTTTAACGGGTCTAGCGGGGTACAATGAGCAGTTCTTC,CASSLTGLAGYNEQFF
TRBJ2-2,13,TRBV27,NA,NA,TGTGCCAGCAGCTACGGGGGCACCGGGGAGCTGTTTTTT,CASSYGGTGELFF
TRBJ1-1,14,TRBV6-1,TRBD1,NA,TGTGCCAGCTCGGACAGGGGTTCATACACTGAAGCTTTCTTT,CASSDRGSYTEAFF
TRBJ1-6,14,TRBV9,TRBD1,NA,TGTGCCAGCAGCGACGGGACAGGGATATCACCCCTCCACTTT,CASSDGTGISPLHF
TRBJ1-1,13,TRBV30,NA,NA,TGTGCCTGGGGACAGCGGATGAACACTGAAGCTTTCTTT,CAWGQRMNTEAFF
TRBJ2-7,13,TRBV5-1,TRBD1,NA,TGCGCCAGCAGCATGGTAGGGGGCCACGAGCAGTACTTC,CASSMVGGHEQYF
TRBJ2-5,15,TRBV9,TRBD1,NA,TGTGCCAGCAGCGTAGGTGGGGACAGGTGGGAGACCCAGTACTTC,CASSVGGDRWETQYF
TRBJ2-1,12,TRBV27,TRBD1,NA,TGTGCCAGCAGTTCGACAGGGGTTGAGCAGTTCTTC,CASSSTGVEQFF
TRBJ1-2,17,TRBV28,TRBD1,NA,TGTGCCAGCAGTTCTTGGGACAGGGGGCGCCCCTCCTATGGCTACACCTTC,CASSSWDRGRPSYGYTF
TRBJ2-2,18,TRBV5-6,NA,NA,TGTGCCAGCAGCTTGCAACTGGGCAGGGAGGATGGTATCGGGGAGCTGTTTTTT,CASSLQLGREDGIGELFF
TRBJ2-7,12,TRBV20-1,NA,NA,TGCAGTGTTAGCGCAATGGCAGGCGAGCAGTACTTC,CSVSAMAGEQYF
TRBJ2-5,15,TRBV28,TRBD2,NA,TGTGCCAGCAGACCTACTAGCGGGAGCCGGGAGACCCAGTACTTC,CASRPTSGSRETQYF
TRBJ2-2,15,TRBV7-6,NA,few,TGTGCCAGCAGCTTAGCGGAGGGGAACACCGGGGAGCTGTTTTTT,CASSLAEGNTGELFF
TRBJ1-6,13,TRBV6-5,NA,NA,TGTGCCAGCGGTTTCCGGAGTGATTCACCCCTCCACTTT,CASGFRSDSPLHF
TRBJ1-5,13,TRBV2,NA,NA,TGTGCCAGCACCTGGACAGATAGGCAGCCCCAGCATTTT,CASTWTDRQPQHF
TRBJ2-2,18,TRBV4-1,TRBD1,NA,TGCGCCAGCAGCCTTTCCGGGACAGGGGGCACGAACACCGGGGAGCTGTTTTTT,CASSLSGTGGTNTGELFF
TRBJ2-3,16,TRBV7-9,TRBD1,NA,TGTGCCAGTTACCTAAAAGGGGACAGGTGGTCAGATACGCAGTATTTT,CASYLKGDRWSDTQYF
TRBJ2-5,17,TRBV6-1,NA,NA,TGTGCCAGCAGTGGATTTCAGGGAATCCTCGTCCAAGAGACCCAGTACTTC,CASSGFQGILVQETQYF
TRBJ1-6,17,TRBV28,TRBD1,NA,TGTGCCAGCAGTTTCGGCTTCGGGACAGGGTATAATTCACCCCTCCACTTT,CASSFGFGTGYNSPLHF
TRBJ1-6,14,TRBV7-9,TRBD1,NA,TGTGCCAGTGGGACAGGTTCCTATAATTCACCCCTCCACTTT,CASGTGSYNSPLHF
TRBJ2-5,15,TRBV13,NA,NA,TGTGCCAGCAGCTTAGGCCTTGGCAGGGAAGAGACCCAGTACTTC,CASSLGLGREETQYF
TRBJ1-1,15,TRBV4-1,NA,NA,TGCGCCAGCAGCCAAGATCAGTACTCGAACACTGAAGCTTTCTTT,CASSQDQYSNTEAFF
TRBJ2-5,13,TRBV7-3,TRBD2,NA,TGTGCCAGCAGCGCCGGGGGGGAAGAGACCCAGTACTTC,CASSAGGEETQYF
TRBJ1-1,14,TRBV5-4,NA,NA,TGTGCCAGCAGCTATATTGATATGAACACTGAAGCTTTCTTT,CASSYIDMNTEAFF
TRBJ2-3,17,TRBV7-3,TRBD2,NA,TGTGCCAGCAGCTCCCAAGGAGGGCGCGGGGGGTACGATACGCAGTATTTT,CASSSQGGRGGYDTQYF
TRBJ2-3,14,TRBV12-3/TRBV12-4,NA,NA,TGTGCCAGCAACCTGGCGGGCGCCACAGATACGCAGTATTTT,CASNLAGATDTQYF
TRBJ1-1,14,TRBV5-6,NA,NA,TGTGCCAGCAGCTCTGACCTGGGGGGCACTGAAGCTTTCTTT,CASSSDLGGTEAFF
TRBJ2-7,15,TRBV4-1,NA,NA,TGCGCCAGCAGCCAAGAGAAAGCAGGGGCCTACGAGCAGTACTTC,CASSQEKAGAYEQYF
TRBJ2-1,14,TRBV5-1,TRBD1,once,TGCGCCAGCAGCTTGGGACAGGGGTCGAATGAGCAGTTCTTC,CASSLGQGSNEQFF
TRBJ2-2,15,TRBV5-5,NA,NA,TGTGCCAGCACACCTTGGGCTGCGAACACCGGGGAGCTGTTTTTT,CASTPWAANTGELFF
TRBJ1-1,18,TRBV5-1,NA,NA,TGCGCCAGCAGCCCTCTCCCCGGGGCCCCCAATGGGAACACTGAAGCTTTCTTT,CASSPLPGAPNGNTEAFF
TRBJ1-5,14,TRBV19,NA,NA,TGTGCCAGTAGTATACAGGAAGGGCATCAGCCCCAGCATTTT,CASSIQEGHQPQHF
TRBJ2-4,14,TRBV6-2/TRBV6-3,TRBD2,NA,TGTGCCAGCAGTTACGGACTAGAGGTTGCCATTCAGTACTTC,CASSYGLEVAIQYF
TRBJ2-5,14,TRBV19,NA,NA,TGTGCCAGTAGTCCTTTGGACAACCAAGAGACCCAGTACTTC,CASSPLDNQETQYF
TRBJ2-2,17,TRBV9,TRBD1,few,TGTGCCAGCAGCGTAACCCGGGACAGGGCGAACACCGGGGAGCTGTTTTTT,CASSVTRDRANTGELFF
TRBJ1-1,14,TRBV7-9,NA,NA,TGTGCCAGCAGCACGGCGACAGTGAACACTGAAGCTTTCTTT,CASSTATVNTEAFF
TRBJ1-1,14,TRBV9,NA,NA,TGTGCCAGCAGCCCTAGTTCCGCCGGGACAGAAGCTTTCTTT,CASSPSSAGTEAFF
TRBJ2-7,14,TRBV18,NA,NA,TGTGCCAGCTCAGCGGCACTGGGGATCTACGAGCAGTACTTC,CASSAALGIYEQYF
TRBJ1-2,16,TRBV13,TRBD1,NA,TGTGCCAGCAGCGAAACCGGGACAGCGATTAACTATGGCTACACCTTC,CASSETGTAINYGYTF
TRBJ2-1,14,TRBV4-2,NA,NA,TGTGCCAGCAGCCAAGACCGCGCGTGGGATGAGCAGTTCTTC,CASSQDRAWDEQFF
TRBJ2-7,15,TRBV28,NA,NA,TGTGCCAGCAGTTTAACAGGATTTAACTCCTACGAGCAGTACTTC,CASSLTGFNSYEQYF
TRBJ2-5,16,TRBV7-9,TRBD1,NA,TGTGCCAGCAGCATTCCGGGACAGGGACCACAAGAGACCCAGTACTTC,CASSIPGQGPQETQYF
TRBJ1-2,13,TRBV29-1,TRBD1,once,TGCAGCGTTGAACAGGGGGTTGTCTATGGCTACACCTTC,CSVEQGVVYGYTF
TRBJ2-1,16,TRBV7-9,TRBD1,NA,TGTGCCAGCAGCGCATCGGACAGGGGGCTTGACAATGAGCAGTTCTTC,CASSASDRGLDNEQFF
TRBJ1-6,15,TRBV6-5,NA,NA,TGTGCCAGCAGTGGGAATTATGGGAACGACTCACCCCTCCACTTT,CASSGNYGNDSPLHF